This entry concerns a single T cell receptor (beta chain). CD8 cells regarded as naive lacked CD45RO, were positively chosen for CCR7, and omitted terminally differentiated effector memory CD45RA+ cells. The record originates from a study of shared clonotypes between healthy human individuals. Generated by immunoSEQ multiplex PCR, the TCRdb table keeps only in-frame clones and is missing some. The sample has millions of clones, roughly 91% seen once. CDR1 and CDR2 (germline): SGHTA, FQGNSA. V lost 1 base and J 7 bases, leaving 19 bases between the germline ends. The CDR3 contains 16 residues. The sequence was obtained from a young man in good health. Some clones in this sample may be carry-over from other donors' samples. The J gene is TRBJ1-2, the V gene TRBV7-2; no reliable D call. The sequenced material came from naive CD8+ T cells from PBMCs. DNA for the CDR3: TGTGCCAGCAGCTTAGAGGAGGGTTTTGTTGTGCTTGGCTACACCTTC. Translation gives CASSLEEGFVVLGYTF. The complete variable domain, with remaining parts taken from reference TRBV7-2 and TRBJ1-2, reads GAGVSQSPSNKVTEKGKDVELRCDPISGHTALYWYRQSLGQGLEFLIYFQGNSAPDKSGLPSDRFSAERTGGSVSTLTIQRTQQEDSAVYLCASSLEEGFVVLGYTFGSGTRLTVV.